Shown below are 30 T cell receptor beta chains from a single sample sequenced in a study of blood T cell repertoires in COVID-19 (dated by TCRdb to 2020 to 2021). Library preparation used the immunoSEQ multiplex PCR assay. TCRdb holds this immuneACCESS table with in-frame rearrangements only. Some clones are missing; in checked studies, unresolved V genes explain under half, and the rest has no known cause. Here the sample has about 200,000 clones; around 88% occur a single time. Clones ranked in the top ten supply around 1.4% of the sample. Sequences were obtained from peripheral blood. These receptors were taken from a man between 18 and 35 years old with active or convalescent COVID-19.

The rearrangement uses TRBV7-8 and TRBJ1-1; 8 bases fit TRBD1. J was trimmed by 0 bases and V by 2 bases; bases with no gene match: 8. Germline CDR1 and CDR2: SGHVS and FQNEAQ. The CDR3 contains 17 residues. The CDR3, as DNA: TGTGCCAGCAGCTTATTGGGGACAGGCAAGATGAACACTGAAGCTTTCTTT. It yields the protein CASSLLGTGKMNTEAFF. The full variable domain, completed using reference TRBV7-8 and TRBJ1-1, is GAGVSQSPRYKVAKRGQDVALRCDPISGHVSLFWYQQALGQGPEFLTYFQNEAQLDKSGLPSDRFFAERPEGSVSTLKIQRTQQEDSAVYLCASSLLGTGKMNTEAFFGQGTRLTVV.

This clone occurred once. The chain combines TRBV18 with TRBJ1-2; no definite D call. The germline CDR1 and CDR2 sequences are KGHSH and LQKENI. V was cut by 4 bases and J by 5 bases, with 8 bases left in between. The CDR3 has 12 amino acids. This chain's CDR3 is CASSLNGYGYTF. In nucleotides, the CDR3 is TGTGCCAGCTCACTGAACGGGTATGGCTACACCTTC.

This sequence joins TRBV27 and TRBJ1-4; D is unclear. Germline lookup yields CDR1 MNHEY and CDR2 SMNVEV (reference sequence). The CDR3 has 15 amino acids. V was pared by 7 bases and J by 8 bases, with 20 bases between. CDR3 region: CASKYLDTAEEKLFF. Here the CDR3 DNA reads TGTGCCAGCAAGTATTTGGATACTGCGGAGGAAAAACTGTTTTTT.

The chain recombines TRBV7-9 with TRBJ2-1; D is uncertain. The V end was cut by 4 bases, the J end by 6 bases, with 7 bases between. This CDR3 has 12 amino acids. Looked up from germline, CDR1 is SEHNR and CDR2 is FQNEAQ (reference sequence). CDR3 DNA: TGTGCCAGCAGCTCGTCTCTCAATGAGCAGTTCTTC. It translates to CASSSSLNEQFF.

CDR3 sequence reads: CASSRGGGGYNEQFF. CDR3 sequence (DNA): TGTGCCAGCAGCCGAGGTGGCGGGGGTTACAATGAGCAGTTCTTC. V and J are TRBV3-1 (or the pseudogene TRBV3-2) and TRBJ2-1; 7 positions match TRBD2. This CDR3 has 15 amino acids. From germline, CDR1 is LGHDT and CDR2 YNNKEL (reference sequence). V lost 4 bases, J lost 4 bases, and 7 bases stayed unmatched.

The rearrangement links TRBV30 to TRBJ1-5; the D gene is possibly TRBD1 (5 bases). V lost 4 bases to trimming and J lost 2 bases, with 9 bases between them. From germline, CDR1 is GTSNPN and CDR2 SVGIG (reference sequence). The CDR3 runs to 13 residues. The CDR3 DNA reads TGTGCCTGGAATTCGGGGGGCAATCAGCCCCAGCATTTT. This translates into CAWNSGGNQPQHF.

This chain links TRBV11-2 with TRBJ2-3; 10 bases are a match to TRBD2. With 3 bases clipped from V and 4 bases from J, the junction kept 1 base outside the gene matches. This CDR3 region has 14 residues. Germline lookup yields CDR1 SGHAT and CDR2 FQNNGV. CDR3 coding DNA: TGTGCCAGCAGCTTTCTAGCGGGAGCAGATACGCAGTATTTT. As protein: CASSFLAGADTQYF. Complete variable domain (other parts from reference TRBV11-2 and TRBJ2-3): EAGVAQSPRYKIIEKRQSVAFWCNPISGHATLYWYQQILGQGPKLLIQFQNNGVVDDSQLPKDRFSAERLKGVDSTLKIQPAKLEDSAVYLCASSFLAGADTQYFGPGTRLTVL.

J is TRBJ2-1 and V is TRBV9, with 8 positions matching TRBD2. Germline V gene sequence: CDR1 SGDLS, CDR2 YYNGEE. The CDR3 length is 16 residues. The trim removed 4 bases at V and 6 bases at J, leaving 12 bases unmatched. The DNA for the CDR3 is TGTGCCAGCAGCCCTTCCGGGACTAGGGTCTCCAATGAGCAGTTCTTC. This gives the protein CASSPSGTRVSNEQFF.

In the case of this clone: Other DNA variants within this sample encode the same CDR3. The CDR3, as DNA: TGTGCCAGCAGGCAGGGTTTGCGCGAGCAGTACTTC. This encodes CASRQGLREQYF. The rearrangement uses TRBV6-5 and TRBJ2-7, with a tentative D call TRBD1 (5 bases). Trimming pared 6 bases from V and 6 bases from J, leaving 12 bases between. CDR3 length equals 12 residues. CDR1 and CDR2 (germline): MNHEY, SVGAGI.

The genes are TRBV28 and TRBJ1-4; TRBD1 might be the D (6 bases). The CDR3 is 14 amino acids. Trimming took 5 bases from V and 5 from J, leaving 12 bases between them. The germline V gene encodes CDR1 MDHEN and CDR2 SYDVKM. Here the CDR3 reads CASSPRTVNEKLFF. Here the CDR3 DNA reads TGTGCCAGCAGTCCACGGACAGTAAATGAAAAACTGTTTTTT.

In this sample, this clone turned up a few times. The V gene is TRBV30, the J gene TRBJ1-5, with TRBD1 as a possible D gene (5 bases). The CDR3 totals 15 residues. Germline V gene sequence: CDR1 GTSNPN, CDR2 SVGIG (reference sequence). V was shortened by 1 base and J by 6 bases, with 16 bases between the two germline ends. Here the CDR3 DNA reads TGTGCCTGGAGTGCCGGCATTCAGGGATTTCAGCCCCAGCATTTT. The encoded protein is CAWSAGIQGFQPQHF.

The V call is TRBV5-6, the J call TRBJ2-2; 7 bases align to TRBD1. The trim removed 0 bases at V and 2 bases at J, leaving 1 base unmatched. The CDR3 covers 15 residues. Germline V CDR1 and CDR2: SGHDT, YYEEEE. The CDR3 sequence is CASSLGDRNTGELFF. CDR3 DNA: TGTGCCAGCAGCTTGGGGGACAGAAACACCGGGGAGCTGTTTTTT.

The chain joins TRBV3-1 (or the pseudogene TRBV3-2) to TRBJ2-7; 7 bases are shared with TRBD1. The junction had 9 bases not matched to a gene; V was cut back by 3 bases and J by 7 bases. CDR1 is LGHDT, CDR2 YNNKEL, per germline (reference sequence). This CDR3 has 14 residues. This CDR3 is CASSQWTGTSEQYF. The CDR3 DNA reads as TGTGCCAGCAGCCAGTGGACAGGTACGAGTGAGCAGTACTTC.

The J gene is TRBJ1-3, the V gene TRBV10-3; D possibly corresponds to TRBD1 (5 bases). The V and J ends lost 0 bases and 1 base respectively, with 7 bases between them. Germline values: CDR1 ENHRY, CDR2 SYGVKD. The CDR3 is 15 residues long. Written as DNA, the CDR3 is TGTGCCATCAGTGAGTCCGGGGGGTCTGGAAACACCATATATTTT. Translated, it gives CAISESGGSGNTIYF.

The chain carries TRBV9 and TRBJ2-3, with 12 positions matching TRBD2. J lost 1 base, V lost 4 bases, and 4 bases had no gene match. This CDR3 is 16 amino acids long. Germline V CDR1 and CDR2: SGDLS, YYNGEE. In DNA form, the CDR3 reads TGTGCCAGCAGCCTGCGGACTAGCGGGGGCACAGATACGCAGTATTTT. This sequence encodes CASSLRTSGGTDTQYF.

The chain links TRBV5-5 to TRBJ1-3; D not certain. The ends were cut back, 0 bases at V and 1 base at J, with 8 bases in the middle. CDR1 and CDR2 (germline): SGHKS, YYEKEE (reference sequence). This CDR3 is built from 15 residues. CDR3 in DNA: TGTGCCAGCAGCTTGGCCGTGAGGTCTGGAAACACCATATATTTT. Translation: CASSLAVRSGNTIYF.

The chain is built from TRBV14 and TRBJ1-1, with a possible D match to TRBD1 (5 bases). The V gene's germline CDR1 is SGHDN and CDR2 FVKESK. CDR3 length: 19 amino acids. Trimming removed 0 bases from V and 0 bases from J, with 20 bases in between. The chain's CDR3 is CASSQEFRGGIVLNTEAFF. The CDR3 region has the DNA TGTGCCAGCAGCCAAGAATTCCGGGGGGGTATCGTTTTGAACACTGAAGCTTTCTTT. The full variable domain, with the rest looked up from reference TRBV14 and TRBJ1-1, is EAGVTQFPSHSVIEKGQTVTLRCDPISGHDNLYWYRRVMGKEIKFLLHFVKESKQDESGMPNNRFLAERTGGTYSTLKVQPAELEDSGVYFCASSQEFRGGIVLNTEAFFGQGTRLTVV.

The chain has TRBV18 and TRBJ2-3; D unresolved. The CDR3 runs to 15 residues. The V gene lost 3 bases and the J gene lost 2 bases, with 12 bases spanning the gap. Germline lookup yields CDR1 KGHSH and CDR2 LQKENI. CDR3 protein: CASSPTWSFTDTQYF. DNA of the CDR3: TGTGCCAGCTCACCCACCTGGAGCTTCACAGATACGCAGTATTTT.

This clone was seen once. The chain uses TRBV29-1 and TRBJ2-1; possibly TRBD1 for D (5 bases). CDR3 length equals 14 residues. Germline-derived CDR1 and CDR2 are SQVTM and ANQGSEA. V was clipped by 3 bases and J by 0 bases, with 9 bases between them. The CDR3 reads CSVEGQSSYNEQFF. The CDR3 region has the DNA TGCAGCGTTGAGGGGCAGAGCTCCTACAATGAGCAGTTCTTC.

This chain connects TRBV19 to TRBJ1-5; the match to TRBD1 covers 7 bases. The J segment lost 0 bases and the V segment lost 4 bases, leaving 9 bases of the junction unmatched. From germline, CDR1 is LNHDA and CDR2 SQIVND (reference sequence). This CDR3 has 17 residues. The DNA for the CDR3 is TGTGCCAGTAGTACCAAGGGACAGATTATTAGCAATCAGCCCCAGCATTTT. This translates into CASSTKGQIISNQPQHF.

This chain uses TRBV5-1 with TRBJ2-5, with 10 bases lining up with TRBD1. The CDR3 runs to 15 residues. Trimming at V came to 4 bases and at J to 4 bases, leaving 7 bases not matched to a gene. Germline CDR1 SGHRS, CDR2 YFSETQ. DNA of the CDR3: TGCGCCAGCAGCGTGACAGGGGGCACAGGAGAGACCCAGTACTTC. This gives the protein CASSVTGGTGETQYF.

The gene calls are TRBV18 and TRBJ2-1, with a weak D call TRBD1 (6 bases). The germline CDR1 and CDR2 sequences are KGHSH and LQKENI. The ends were cut back, 1 base at V and 10 bases at J, with 14 bases in the middle. CDR3 size: 14 residues. CDR3 nucleotide sequence: TGTGCCAGCTCACCACTCACGTCGACAGGCGAGCAGTTCTTC. Translated: CASSPLTSTGEQFF.

This sequence joins TRBV6-5 and TRBJ2-7; TRBD1 is a possible D gene (5 bases). CDR1 is MNHEY and CDR2 is SVGAGI in the germline V gene. Trimming pared 6 bases from V and 0 bases from J, leaving 12 bases between. The CDR3 sequence is 14 residues long. The DNA of the CDR3 is TGTGCCAGCAGCCTAAAGGGGCCCTCCTACGAGCAGTACTTC. This gives the protein CASSLKGPSYEQYF.

V usage is TRBV11-1 and J usage is TRBJ2-5; D is perhaps TRBD1 (6 bases). V shed 1 base and J shed 5 bases, with 17 bases lying between them. Germline CDR1 reads SGHAT; CDR2 reads FQDESV (reference sequence). The CDR3 consists of 16 residues. CDR3 region: CASSLGANQGWETQYF. In DNA form, the CDR3 reads TGTGCCAGCAGCTTAGGAGCAAACCAGGGGTGGGAGACCCAGTACTTC.

This chain uses TRBV19 with TRBJ1-2; 8 bases match TRBD1. This CDR3 comprises 15 residues. The V segment lost 4 bases and the J segment 4 bases; nucleotides outside the gene matches: 8. CDR1 LNHDA and CDR2 SQIVND come from the germline V gene (reference sequence). CDR3: CASSKGGDRGYGYTF. The CDR3 DNA reads TGTGCCAGTAGTAAAGGGGGAGACAGGGGCTATGGCTACACCTTC.

The chain employs TRBV14 and TRBJ2-3; D not resolved. The CDR3 extends over 17 amino acids. The germline gives CDR1 SGHDN, CDR2 FVKESK. Trimming pared 0 bases from V and 0 bases from J, leaving 13 bases between. The DNA of the CDR3 is TGTGCCAGCAGCCAAGATCGTGTCTTCTCTAGCACAGATACGCAGTATTTT. Its protein product is CASSQDRVFSSTDTQYF. The entire variable domain, with the rest obtained from reference TRBV14 and TRBJ2-3, is as follows: EAGVTQFPSHSVIEKGQTVTLRCDPISGHDNLYWYRRVMGKEIKFLLHFVKESKQDESGMPNNRFLAERTGGTYSTLKVQPAELEDSGVYFCASSQDRVFSSTDTQYFGPGTRLTVL.

The J gene is TRBJ2-2, the V gene TRBV7-2; 9 bases fit TRBD2. CDR1 is SGHTA and CDR2 is FQGNSA in the germline V gene. V trimming: 5 bases; J trimming: 8 bases; junction bases outside the gene matches: 6. The CDR3 extends over 14 amino acids. CDR3 in amino acids: CASSPLAGAGELFF. The CDR3 nucleotides read TGTGCCAGCAGCCCGTTAGCGGGAGCGGGGGAGCTGTTTTTT. Combining the CDR3 with reference TRBV7-2 and TRBJ2-2 gives the whole variable domain GAGVSQSPSNKVTEKGKDVELRCDPISGHTALYWYRQSLGQGLEFLIYFQGNSAPDKSGLPSDRFSAERTGGSVSTLTIQRTQQEDSAVYLCASSPLAGAGELFFGEGSRLTVL.

Details on this clone: Other nucleotide sequences in the sample specify the same CDR3. The chain combines TRBV5-1 with TRBJ2-2; 7 bases are shared with TRBD2. J gave up 6 bases and V 0 bases, and 2 bases lay outside the gene matches. The CDR3 spans 14 residues. Per the germline V gene, CDR1 is SGHRS and CDR2 is YFSETQ. The CDR3 is CASSLAGGSGELFF. CDR3 bases: TGCGCCAGCAGCTTGGCGGGGGGTTCCGGGGAGCTGTTTTTT.

The chain has TRBV7-2 and TRBJ1-6, with D uncertain. V lost 1 base and J lost 7, with 8 bases in between. Germline V gene lookup returns CDR1 SGHTA and CDR2 FQGNSA. This CDR3 is 14 amino acids long. As DNA, the CDR3 is TGTGCCAGCAGCTTAGGACTGATAAATTCACCCCTCCACTTT. As protein: CASSLGLINSPLHF.

This clone was seen a few times. The chain carries TRBV28 and TRBJ1-6, with D unclear. Germline assignment: CDR1 MDHEN and CDR2 SYDVKM. The CDR3 consists of 15 residues. V lost 2 bases and J 5 bases, leaving 10 bases between the germline ends. In DNA form, the CDR3 reads TGTGCCAGCAGTTTACGGCGGAACGATAATTCACCCCTCCACTTT. Its translation is CASSLRRNDNSPLHF.